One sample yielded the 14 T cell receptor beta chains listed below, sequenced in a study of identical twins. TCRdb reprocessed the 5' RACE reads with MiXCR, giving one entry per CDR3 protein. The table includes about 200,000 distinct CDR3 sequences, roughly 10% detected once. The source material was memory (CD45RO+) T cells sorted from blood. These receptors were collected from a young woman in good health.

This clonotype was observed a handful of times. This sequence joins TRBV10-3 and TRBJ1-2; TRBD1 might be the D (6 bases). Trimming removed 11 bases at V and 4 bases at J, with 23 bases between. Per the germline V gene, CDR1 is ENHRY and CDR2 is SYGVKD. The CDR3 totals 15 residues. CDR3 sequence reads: CAACEQGGTGYGYTF. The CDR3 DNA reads TGTGCCGCCTGCGAACAGGGAGGAACGGGCTATGGCTACACCTTC.

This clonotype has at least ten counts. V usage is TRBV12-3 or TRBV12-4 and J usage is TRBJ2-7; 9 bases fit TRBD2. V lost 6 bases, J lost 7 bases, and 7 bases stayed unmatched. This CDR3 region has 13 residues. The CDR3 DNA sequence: TGTGCCAGCAGAAAGACGAGCGGGAGGGAGCAGTACTTC. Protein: CASRKTSGREQYF.

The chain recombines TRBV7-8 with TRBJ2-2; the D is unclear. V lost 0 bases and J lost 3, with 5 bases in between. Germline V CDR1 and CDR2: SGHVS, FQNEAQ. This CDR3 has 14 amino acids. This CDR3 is CASSLAFDTGELFF. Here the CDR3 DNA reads TGTGCCAGCAGCTTAGCCTTCGACACCGGGGAGCTGTTTTTT.

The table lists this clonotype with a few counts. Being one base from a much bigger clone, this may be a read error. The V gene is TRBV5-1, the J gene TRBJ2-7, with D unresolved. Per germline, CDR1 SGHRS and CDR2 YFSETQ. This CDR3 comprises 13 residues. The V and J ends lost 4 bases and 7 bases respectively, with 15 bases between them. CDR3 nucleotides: TGCGCCAGCAGCCGCGGTGGGAACACAGAGCAGTACTTC. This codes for CASSRGGNTEQYF.

For the CDR3, the DNA is TGTGCCAGCAGCGTAACTGGACATATCTCCTACAATGAGCAGTTCTTC. Its protein product is CASSVTGHISYNEQFF. The chain recombines TRBV9 with TRBJ2-1; D is perhaps TRBD1 (5 bases). Trimming stripped 1 base from V and 0 bases from J, with 11 bases between. Germline lookup yields CDR1 SGDLS and CDR2 YYNGEE. The CDR3 runs to 16 residues.

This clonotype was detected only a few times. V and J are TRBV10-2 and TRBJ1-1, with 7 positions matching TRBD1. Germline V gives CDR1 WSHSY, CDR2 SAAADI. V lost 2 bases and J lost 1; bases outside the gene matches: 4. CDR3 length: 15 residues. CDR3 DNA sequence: TGCGCCAGCAGTGAGATCCAGGGGGGGAACACTGAAGCTTTCTTT. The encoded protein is CASSEIQGGNTEAFF.

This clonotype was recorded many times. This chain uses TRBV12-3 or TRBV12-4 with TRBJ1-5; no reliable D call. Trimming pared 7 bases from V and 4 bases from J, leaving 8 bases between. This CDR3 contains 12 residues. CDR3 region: CASKLGNQPQHF. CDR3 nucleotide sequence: TGTGCCAGCAAATTGGGGAATCAGCCCCAGCATTTT.

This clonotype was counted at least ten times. The CDR3 DNA reads as TGCGCCAGCAGCCAGGGACCGACAGAGGAGCCCCAGCATTTT. Residues: CASSQGPTEEPQHF. The V gene is TRBV5-1, the J gene TRBJ1-5; a weak D match, TRBD1 (5 bases). Germline V gene sequence: CDR1 SGHRS, CDR2 YFSETQ. The ends were cut back, 4 bases at V and 8 bases at J, with 16 bases in the middle. The CDR3 has 14 amino acids.

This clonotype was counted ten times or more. DNA of the CDR3: TGTGCCAGCAGCCCTTTGGCTCCGAGCTCTGGAAACACCATATATTTT. It specifies CASSPLAPSSGNTIYF. The chain joins TRBV6-1 to TRBJ1-3; no reliable D call. Germline CDR1 MNHNS, CDR2 SASEGT. Between the trimmed V and J ends, which lost 6 bases and 0 bases, there was a span of 15 bases. CDR3 size: 16 residues.

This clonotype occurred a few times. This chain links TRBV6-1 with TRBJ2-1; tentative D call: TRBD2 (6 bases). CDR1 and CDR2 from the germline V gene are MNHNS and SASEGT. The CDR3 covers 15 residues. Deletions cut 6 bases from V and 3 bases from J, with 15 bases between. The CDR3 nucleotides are TGTGCCAGCAGGGGTTCGGGAGTCCTCTACAATGAGCAGTTCTTC. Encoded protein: CASRGSGVLYNEQFF.

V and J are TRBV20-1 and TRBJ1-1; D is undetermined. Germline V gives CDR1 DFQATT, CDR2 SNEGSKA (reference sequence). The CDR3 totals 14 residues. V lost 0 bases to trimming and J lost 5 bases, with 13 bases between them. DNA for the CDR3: TGCAGTGCTAGAGATAACGGTCTGGGGACTGAAGCTTTCTTT. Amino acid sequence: CSARDNGLGTEAFF.

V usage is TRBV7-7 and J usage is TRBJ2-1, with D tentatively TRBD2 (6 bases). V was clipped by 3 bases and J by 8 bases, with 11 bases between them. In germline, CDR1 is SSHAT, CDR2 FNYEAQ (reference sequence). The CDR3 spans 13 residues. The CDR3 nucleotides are TGTGCCAGCAGCTTCACTAGCAGCCATGAGCAGTTCTTC. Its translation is CASSFTSSHEQFF.

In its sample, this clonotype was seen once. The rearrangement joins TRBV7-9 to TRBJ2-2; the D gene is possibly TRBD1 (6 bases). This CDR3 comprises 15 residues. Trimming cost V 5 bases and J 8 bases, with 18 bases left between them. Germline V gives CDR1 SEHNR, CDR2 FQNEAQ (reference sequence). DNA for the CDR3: TGTGCCAGCAGCCATCTAGGGACAACGCCTGGGGAGCTGTTTTTT. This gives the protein CASSHLGTTPGELFF.

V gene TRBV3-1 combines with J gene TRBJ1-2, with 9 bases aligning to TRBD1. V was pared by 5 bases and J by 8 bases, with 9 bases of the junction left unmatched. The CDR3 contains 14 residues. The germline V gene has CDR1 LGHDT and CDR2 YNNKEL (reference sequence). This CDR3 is CASSKGQGVSGYTF. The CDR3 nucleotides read TGTGCCAGCAGCAAGGGACAGGGAGTGAGCGGCTACACCTTC. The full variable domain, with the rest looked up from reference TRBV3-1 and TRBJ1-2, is DTAVSQTPKYLVTQMGNDKSIKCEQNLGHDTMYWYKQDSKKFLKIMFSYNNKELIINETVPNRFSPKSPDKAHLNLHINSLELGDSAVYFCASSKGQGVSGYTFGSGTRLTVV.